The 10 T cell receptor beta chains reported below all come from one sample, sequenced in a study of shared clonotypes between healthy human individuals. This table comes from immunoSEQ multiplex PCR, and its TCRdb copy is limited to in-frame clones, with some not included. The repertoire includes some 1.4 million clones, roughly 95% of them detected once, and about 1% sits in the top ten. Sample: naive CD4+ T cells sorted from blood. Specified subset: CD45RA+ positively selected. These TCRs come from a man aged 25-45 years in good health.

The chain joins TRBV7-9 to TRBJ1-1; perhaps TRBD1 as D (6 bases). There are 15 residues in the CDR3. The germline V and J ends were trimmed by 6 bases and 4 bases, with 18 bases remaining between them. Germline lookup yields CDR1 SEHNR and CDR2 FQNEAQ (reference sequence). The CDR3 DNA reads TGTGCCAGCAGTGTTGACAGGACCCAGAGCACTGAAGCTTTCTTT. It is translated as CASSVDRTQSTEAFF.

The chain links TRBV5-5 to TRBJ2-7, with a possible D match to TRBD1 (6 bases). Trimming pared 2 bases from V and 0 bases from J, leaving 12 bases between. This CDR3 comprises 15 residues. From germline, CDR1 is SGHKS and CDR2 YYEKEE (reference sequence). In nucleotides, the CDR3 is TGTGCCAGCAGCTTAACCGGGGACATCTCCTACGAGCAGTACTTC. Translated, it gives CASSLTGDISYEQYF.

This rearrangement joins TRBV5-1 to TRBJ2-1; 10 bases are shared with TRBD2. The CDR3 is made up of 14 amino acids. Germline V gene sequence: CDR1 SGHRS, CDR2 YFSETQ. The J segment lost 9 bases and the V segment lost 2 bases, leaving 5 bases of the junction unmatched. The CDR3 DNA follows: TGCGCCAGCAGCTTTGATACTAGCGGGATTGAGCAGTTCTTC. It codes for CASSFDTSGIEQFF.

This chain links TRBV11-2 with TRBJ2-7; D may correspond to TRBD1 or TRBD2 (5 bases each). Trimming shortened V by 6 bases and J by 0 bases, and 15 bases separated the two germline ends. Per the germline V gene, CDR1 is SGHAT and CDR2 is FQNNGV. The CDR3 contains 15 residues. CDR3 bases: TGTGCCAGCAGATCTCCGGGACGGCACTCCTACGAGCAGTACTTC. Translating gives CASRSPGRHSYEQYF.

The rearrangement uses TRBV4-3 and TRBJ1-2, with D perhaps TRBD1 (6 bases). Germline CDR1 and CDR2: LGHNA and YSLEER. V was shortened by 4 bases and J by 2 bases, with 14 bases between the two germline ends. This CDR3 comprises 15 residues. The CDR3 reads CASSPPAGANYGYTF. The CDR3 nucleotides are TGCGCCAGCAGCCCCCCGGCAGGGGCAAACTATGGCTACACCTTC.

This clone appeared a single time. The gene calls are TRBV2 and TRBJ2-5, with D possibly being TRBD1 (6 bases). V was clipped by 5 bases and J by 2 bases, with 15 bases between them. This CDR3 comprises 15 residues. Germline values: CDR1 SNHLY, CDR2 FYNNEI. The DNA for the CDR3 is TGTGCCAGCAGTCTAGGACAGCCTGGACAAGAGACCCAGTACTTC. Protein sequence: CASSLGQPGQETQYF.

The chain couples TRBV5-8 to TRBJ2-7; D might be TRBD1 (6 bases). Germline-derived CDR1 and CDR2 are SGHTS and YDEGEE. Trimming stripped 2 bases from V and 3 bases from J, with 15 bases between. The CDR3 totals 15 residues. The DNA of the CDR3 is TGTGCCAGCAGCTTTTTTCAGGGGCCCATCTACGAGCAGTACTTC. It specifies CASSFFQGPIYEQYF. The full variable domain, with the rest looked up from reference TRBV5-8 and TRBJ2-7, is EAGVTQSPTHLIKTRGQQATLRCSPISGHTSVYWYQQALGLGLQFLLWYDEGEERNRGNFPPRFSGRQFPNYSSELNVNALELEDSALYLCASSFFQGPIYEQYFGPGTRLTVT.

The chain uses TRBV10-1 and TRBJ2-1; no clear D gene. With 3 bases removed from V and 3 bases from J, the gap between germline ends came to 9 bases. The CDR3 sequence is 14 residues long. Germline-derived CDR1 and CDR2 are WNHNN and SYGVQD (reference sequence). The CDR3 reads CASSERVSYNEQFF. CDR3 bases: TGCGCCAGCAGTGAAAGGGTCAGCTACAATGAGCAGTTCTTC.

The chain is built from TRBV30 and TRBJ2-7; the D gene is possibly TRBD1 (6 bases). With 0 bases removed from V and 2 bases from J, the gap between germline ends came to 11 bases. CDR1 GTSNPN and CDR2 SVGIG come from the germline V gene (reference sequence). CDR3 length: 14 residues. The CDR3 region has the DNA TGTGCCTGGAGTGTACAGGGTCTCCCCTACGAGCAGTACTTC. Protein: CAWSVQGLPYEQYF.

The chain carries TRBV4-1 and TRBJ2-7, with a weak D call TRBD1 (6 bases). Germline V gene data show CDR1 as MGHRA and CDR2 as YSYEKL. Trimming took off 1 base at V and 6 bases at J, with 16 bases between the two ends. This CDR3 region has 15 residues. In nucleotides, the CDR3 is TGCGCCAGCAGCCAAGGGGACAATTCGCGTCGCGAGCAGTACTTC. Its protein is CASSQGDNSRREQYF.